This is a list of T cell receptor beta chains from one sample in a study of blood T cell repertoires in COVID-19. Using immunoSEQ multiplex PCR, the repertoire was profiled, and TCRdb retains in-frame clones only, with some absent. The sample lists approximately 250,000 clones; 70% to 90% were seen once. Specimen: peripheral blood. The receptors derive from a man over 45 with acute or convalescent COVID-19. The CDR3 runs from the conserved cysteine through the conserved F or W. Clone sizes are given selectively: once, few, many, or a class where the clone is expanded.

V | length | size | CDR3
TRBV6-5 | 15 | few | CASSSAGAPKNIQYF
TRBV5-6 | 11 | . | CASSFLYEQYF
TRBV9 | 14 | few | CASSVGTGSQPQHF
TRBV11-2 | 14 | . | CASSLEVGGHGYTF
TRBV15 | 15 | once | CATSLDRLSSYEQYF
TRBV6-5 | 11 | . | CASVLAGKLFF
TRBV11-3 | 15 | . | CASSLEYASTYEQYF
TRBV9 | 17 | once | CASSVASLPGGPETQYF
TRBV7-9 | 13 | . | CASSLGIGDEQYF
TRBV7-8 | 16 | . | CASSPEPLASTDTQYF
TRBV3-1/TRBV3-2 | 16 | . | CASTPRASGSSDTQYF
TRBV11-3 | 14 | . | CASSLGDRGAGYTF
TRBV5-1 | 14 | . | CASKERDGNQPQHF
TRBV11-2 | 15 | . | CASSFGTGLRNTIYF
TRBV2 | 12 | . | CASSGDSYEQYF
TRBV10-1 | 17 | . | CASSDLSGQGGTYEQYF
TRBV18 | 15 | once | CASSPPGQRAGELFF
TRBV6-5 | 16 | . | CASSYWVVPGLETQYF
TRBV5-1 | 12 | . | CASSTDRDTQYF
TRBV11-2 | 15 | . | CASSRSGGSADTQYF
TRBV7-9 | 13 | . | CASSLYRGEKLFF
TRBV5-5 | 16 | . | CASSSPTRGPYNEQFF
TRBV14 | 13 | . | CASSRSLNEKLFF
TRBV11-3 | 17 | . | CASSLDLLARSTDTQYF
TRBV7-8 | 16 | . | CASSPSLAGSYNEQFF
TRBV21-1 | 15 | few | CASTLVDSLNTEAFF
TRBV7-9 | 13 | . | CASSASAYNEQFF
TRBV19 | 14 | once | CASSPFAGVGEQYF
TRBV11-2 | 19 | . | CASSSRGQRGGWFGDTQYF
TRBV5-6 | 15 | . | CASSRRTGPGNEQFF
TRBV6-1 | 17 | . | CASSEAHWEYRGEKLFF
TRBV10-1 | 13 | . | CASSVPGNTEAFF
TRBV2 | 12 | . | CASSVTDYGYTF
TRBV11-2 | 14 | . | CASSSDRANYGYTF
TRBV28 | 15 | . | CASSLAGFPGYEQYF
TRBV2 | 14 | . | CASSLESSYNEQFF
TRBV7-9 | 16 | . | CASSYSVTVTSDTQYF
TRBV19 | 17 | . | CASSISAGEVFTDTQYF
TRBV5-1 | 15 | . | CASSTRSNSGNTIYF
TRBV3-1/TRBV3-2 | 15 | . | CASSLRGQGKETQYF
TRBV30 | 13 | . | CAWGDRDGGELFF
TRBV30 | 11 | . | CAWSTNYGYTF
TRBV15 | 17 | . | CATSRDPRQGINQPQHF
TRBV5-6 | 14 | few | CASSSGLGPGELFF
TRBV10-3 | 14 | . | CAISERGNNQPQHF
TRBV5-6 | 14 | . | CASSSGPQGETQYF
TRBV7-3 | 13 | few | CASSLGRAYGYTF
TRBV4-1 | 13 | once | CASSQTGEGGYTF
TRBV24-1 | 18 | . | CATSGPRQPGHSYNEQFF